This T cell receptor (beta chain) was sequenced for a study of shared clonotypes between healthy human individuals. Naive CD8 cells, CD45RO-negative and positively selected for CCR7, excluded terminally differentiated effector memory CD45RA+ cells. As to this clone: One end of the junction varies from germline; a read error may be responsible. This CDR3 is also generated by other DNA sequences in the sample.

The CDR3 has 11 amino acids. Looked up from germline, CDR1 is SGHRS and CDR2 is YFSETQ. The assay was immunoSEQ multiplex PCR, and TCRdb's table has in-frame clones only and misses some. The sample comprises some 1,900,000 clones, roughly 94% of which are singletons, and 0.95% to 1.5% rests with the top ten. The sample comprised naive CD8+ T cells sorted from blood. V gene TRBV5-1 combines with J gene TRBJ2-1; unclear D gene. The TCR sequence derives from a man between 18 and 35 years old in good health. The CDR3, as DNA: TGCGCCAGCAGCTCCAACAATGAGCAGTTCTTC. It codes for CASSSNNEQFF.